This entry lists 10 T cell receptor beta chains sequenced from one sample in a study of vaccination effects on CD4 cells after COVID-19. Their antigens are not known. Expansion of antigen-specific CD4+ T cells with viral peptide pools was carried out by the ViraFEST assay before sequencing. Scientists isolated CD4+ T cells after a roughly 9-day culture period ended. PCR confirmed that the person was infected with SARS-CoV-2 between March and December 2020. Every participant took two doses of the BNT162b2 or mRNA-1273 vaccine. Assay: immunoSEQ multiplex PCR; the TCRdb copy retains only in-frame clones and omits some. The table records 14,000 or so clones, roughly 80% of them present only once. Specimen: CD4+ T cells from PBMCs cultured with SARS-CoV-2 spike peptides, collected after COVID-19 vaccination. These receptors were obtained from a human donor who had a prior SARS-CoV-2 infection.

This rearrangement joins TRBV10-3 to TRBJ1-2; 9 bases align to TRBD1. The CDR3 has 13 amino acids. Losses at the gene ends were 4 bases for V and 4 bases for J; bases not matched to a gene: 1. Germline V gives CDR1 ENHRY, CDR2 SYGVKD. CDR3 nucleotides: TGTGCCATCAGTGGGGGACAGGGCTATGGCTACACCTTC. Translated, it gives CAISGGQGYGYTF.

The genes are TRBV6-4 and TRBJ1-1; D uncertain. This CDR3 has 10 amino acids. Germline V gives CDR1 MRHNA, CDR2 SNTAGT. Trimming took off 4 bases at V and 12 bases at J, with 9 bases between the two ends. In DNA, the CDR3 is TGTGCCAGCAGTGCCACCGGGTCTTTCTTT. It codes for CASSATGSFF.

The chain combines TRBV7-9 with TRBJ1-1; 8 bases agree with TRBD1. CDR1 is SEHNR and CDR2 is FQNEAQ in the germline V gene (reference sequence). The CDR3 is 14 residues long. Trimming took 10 bases from V and 0 from J; bases not matched to a gene: 7. The CDR3 loop is CAITGGGLNTEAFF. The CDR3 coding sequence is TGTGCCATCACAGGGGGGGGGCTGAACACTGAAGCTTTCTTT.

This chain connects TRBV6-5 to TRBJ2-7; D ambiguous. The germline V gene has CDR1 MNHEY and CDR2 SVGAGI. Trimming stripped 11 bases from V and 3 bases from J, with 17 bases between. The CDR3 consists of 13 residues. The chain's CDR3 is CAAGWAVDYEQYF. Here the CDR3 DNA reads TGTGCCGCTGGATGGGCCGTGGACTACGAGCAGTACTTC.

The chain joins TRBV4-2 to TRBJ1-2, with TRBD1 matching 12 bases. From germline, CDR1 is LGHNA and CDR2 YNFKEQ. This CDR3 is built from 17 residues. Trimming took 0 bases from V and 5 from J; bases not matched to a gene: 7. In nucleotides, the CDR3 is TGTGCCAGCAGCCAAGATGCGGGACAGGGGGCAGGTTATGGCTACACCTTC. This gives the protein CASSQDAGQGAGYGYTF.

This chain joins TRBV11-3 and TRBJ2-3; 7 nucleotides match TRBD2. CDR1 and CDR2 (germline): SGHNT, YENEEA. The trim removed 5 bases at V and 0 bases at J, leaving 8 bases unmatched. This CDR3 region has 16 residues. The CDR3 loop is CASSPPLAASTDTQYF. CDR3 sequence (DNA): TGTGCCAGCAGCCCCCCCCTAGCGGCTAGCACAGATACGCAGTATTTT.

This chain connects TRBV18 to TRBJ1-4; 7 bases are shared with TRBD1. Germline CDR1 is KGHSH and CDR2 is LQKENI. The CDR3 spans 15 residues. With 2 bases clipped from V and 4 bases from J, the junction kept 4 bases outside the gene matches. CDR3 sequence (DNA): TGTGCCAGCTCACCAAGGACAGGCCGTAATGAAAAACTGTTTTTT. It is translated as CASSPRTGRNEKLFF.

This rearrangement joins TRBV19 to TRBJ2-7; TRBD1 or TRBD2 may be the D gene (7 bases each). Deletions cut 5 bases from V and 4 bases from J, with 15 bases between. Germline CDR1 is LNHDA and CDR2 is SQIVND (reference sequence). The CDR3 covers 14 residues. The CDR3 sequence: CASSQGGAVYEQYF. For the CDR3, the DNA is TGTGCCAGTAGTCAGGGGGGGGCGGTGTACGAGCAGTACTTC. The full variable domain, rest sourced from reference TRBV19 and TRBJ2-7, is DGGITQSPKYLFRKEGQNVTLSCEQNLNHDAMYWYRQDPGQGLRLIYYSQIVNDFQKGDIAEGYSVSREKKESFPLTVTSAQKNPTAFYLCASSQGGAVYEQYFGPGTRLTVT.

As DNA, the CDR3 is TGCGCCAGCAGCTTGGCTTCCGGGACTAGCTCTACCTCAGGGGGTATGGCCGGGGAGCTGTTTTTT. This codes for CASSLASGTSSTSGGMAGELFF. The chain recombines TRBV5-1 with TRBJ2-2; 9 bases line up with TRBD2. The CDR3 loop spans 22 amino acids. V lost 0 bases and J lost 6; bases outside the gene matches: 24. Germline V gene sequence: CDR1 SGHRS, CDR2 YFSETQ.

The J gene is TRBJ2-3, the V gene TRBV3-1 (or the pseudogene TRBV3-2); 8 bases match TRBD2. This CDR3 is 14 amino acids long. The V gene's germline CDR1 is LGHDT and CDR2 YNNKEL (reference sequence). The J segment lost 1 base and the V segment lost 4 bases, leaving 1 base of the junction unmatched. The CDR3, as DNA: TGTGCCAGCAGCCCGACTAGCGGCACAGATACGCAGTATTTT. Its protein product is CASSPTSGTDTQYF.